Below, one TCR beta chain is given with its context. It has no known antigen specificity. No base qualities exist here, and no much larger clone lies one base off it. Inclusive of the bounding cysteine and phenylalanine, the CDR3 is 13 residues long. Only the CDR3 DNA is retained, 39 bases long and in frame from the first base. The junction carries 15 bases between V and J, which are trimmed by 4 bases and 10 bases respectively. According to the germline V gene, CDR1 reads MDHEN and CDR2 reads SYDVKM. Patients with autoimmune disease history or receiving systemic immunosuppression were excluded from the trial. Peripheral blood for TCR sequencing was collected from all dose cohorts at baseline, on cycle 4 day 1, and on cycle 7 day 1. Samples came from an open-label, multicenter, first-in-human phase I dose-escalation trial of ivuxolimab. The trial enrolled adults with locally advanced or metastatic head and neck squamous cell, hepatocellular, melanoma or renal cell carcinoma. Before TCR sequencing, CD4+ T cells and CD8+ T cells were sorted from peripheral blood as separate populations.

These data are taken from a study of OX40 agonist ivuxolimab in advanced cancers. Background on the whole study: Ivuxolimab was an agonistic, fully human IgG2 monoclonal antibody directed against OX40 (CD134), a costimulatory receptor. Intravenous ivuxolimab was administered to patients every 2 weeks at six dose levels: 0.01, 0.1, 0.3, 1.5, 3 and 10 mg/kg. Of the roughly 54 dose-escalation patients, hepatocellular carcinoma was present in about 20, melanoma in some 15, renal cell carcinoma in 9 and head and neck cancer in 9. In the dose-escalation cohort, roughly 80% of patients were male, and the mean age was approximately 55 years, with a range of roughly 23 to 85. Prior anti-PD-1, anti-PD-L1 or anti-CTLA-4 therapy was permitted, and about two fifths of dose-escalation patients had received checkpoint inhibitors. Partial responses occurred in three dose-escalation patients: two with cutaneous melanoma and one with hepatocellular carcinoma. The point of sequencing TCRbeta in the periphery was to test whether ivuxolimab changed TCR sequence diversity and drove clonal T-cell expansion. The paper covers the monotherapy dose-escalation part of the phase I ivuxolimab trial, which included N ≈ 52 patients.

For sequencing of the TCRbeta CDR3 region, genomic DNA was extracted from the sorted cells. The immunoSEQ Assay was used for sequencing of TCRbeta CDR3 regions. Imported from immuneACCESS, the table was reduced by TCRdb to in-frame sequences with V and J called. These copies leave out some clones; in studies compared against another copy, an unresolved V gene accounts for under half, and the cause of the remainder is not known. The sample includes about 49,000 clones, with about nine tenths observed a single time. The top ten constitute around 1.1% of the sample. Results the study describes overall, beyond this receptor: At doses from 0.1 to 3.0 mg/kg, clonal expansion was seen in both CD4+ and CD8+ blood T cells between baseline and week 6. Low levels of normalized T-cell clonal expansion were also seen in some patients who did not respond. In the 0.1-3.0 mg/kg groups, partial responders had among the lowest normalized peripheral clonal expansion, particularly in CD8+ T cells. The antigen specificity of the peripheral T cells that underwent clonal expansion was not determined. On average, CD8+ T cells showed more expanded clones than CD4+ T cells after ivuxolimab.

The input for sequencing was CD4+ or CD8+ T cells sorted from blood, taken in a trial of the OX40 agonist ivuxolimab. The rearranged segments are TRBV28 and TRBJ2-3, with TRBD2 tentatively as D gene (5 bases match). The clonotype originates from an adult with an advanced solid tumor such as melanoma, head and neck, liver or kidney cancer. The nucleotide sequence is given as TGTGCCAGCAGTTCCCCGGCCCCCGGGGCGCAGTATTTT. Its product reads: CASSSPAPGAQYF.